The 9 T cell receptor beta chains below were found in one sample sequenced in a study of CD8+ T cells in alopecia areata. Sequencing templates came from extracted RNA that was reverse transcribed into cDNA. The protocol was immunoSEQ multiplex PCR, while the TCRdb copy is restricted to in-frame clones and leaves out a portion. The sample carries roughly 150,000 clones, 55% to 65% recorded once. Sequencing was done on a sample of CD4+ T cells sorted from blood. All receptors come from a human donor in good health.

The chain is built from TRBV7-8 and TRBJ1-5; no clear D. The CDR3 extends over 14 amino acids. Per germline, CDR1 SGHVS and CDR2 FQNEAQ. V was trimmed by 4 bases and J by 7 bases, leaving 14 bases between them. CDR3: CASSSDRHSQPQHF. CDR3 nucleotide sequence: TGTGCCAGCAGCTCGGACCGACATTCACAGCCCCAGCATTTT.

The genes are TRBV6-6 and TRBJ2-7; D is unclear. The germline CDR1 and CDR2 sequences are MNHNY and SVGAGI (reference sequence). V shed 2 bases and J shed 2 bases, with 13 bases lying between them. The CDR3 loop spans 15 amino acids. Here the CDR3 reads CASSYGNRNPYEQYF. The CDR3 DNA reads as TGTGCCAGCAGTTACGGGAACCGTAACCCCTACGAGCAGTACTTC.

This clone was seen more than once but under ten times. The rearrangement links TRBV6-5 to TRBJ2-5; maybe TRBD1 (6 bases). Looked up from germline, CDR1 is MNHEY and CDR2 is SVGAGI. With 5 bases removed from V and 4 bases from J, the gap between germline ends came to 14 bases. This CDR3 spans 14 amino acids. CDR3 coding DNA: TGTGCCAGCAGTCAGGGGAGTGGTACAGAGACCCAGTACTTC. It translates to CASSQGSGTETQYF.

CDR3 in amino acids: CASSYGSRYEQYF. Here the CDR3 DNA reads TGTGCCAGCAGTTACGGGAGCCGGTACGAGCAGTACTTC. The chain has TRBV6-5 and TRBJ2-7; the D gene is possibly TRBD2 (5 bases). The length of the CDR3 is 13 residues. The V gene lost 2 bases and the J gene lost 4 bases, with 9 bases spanning the gap. Germline V gives CDR1 MNHEY, CDR2 SVGAGI.

This chain joins TRBV2 and TRBJ1-5, with 7 bases matching TRBD1. The length of the CDR3 is 15 residues. Germline V CDR1 and CDR2: SNHLY, FYNNEI. The junction had 7 bases not matched to a gene; V was cut back by 6 bases and J by 2 bases. The DNA for the CDR3 is TGTGCCAGCAGATACGACAGGGAGGGCAATCAGCCCCAGCATTTT. As protein: CASRYDREGNQPQHF.

This clone came up a few times. The chain couples TRBV28 to TRBJ1-2, with 9 bases matching TRBD1. Looked up from germline, CDR1 is MDHEN and CDR2 is SYDVKM. The V segment lost 8 bases and the J segment 2 bases; nucleotides outside the gene matches: 6. This CDR3 contains 14 residues. CDR3 bases: TGTGCCAGCCTCCGGGACAGGGCCAACTATGGCTACACCTTC. Encoded protein: CASLRDRANYGYTF.

This clone has more than one count but fewer than ten. This rearrangement joins TRBV25-1 to TRBJ2-1, with a weak D call TRBD2 (6 bases). The CDR3 covers 11 residues. Germline CDR1 MGHDK, CDR2 SYGVNS. The V and J ends lost 4 bases and 10 bases respectively, with 8 bases between them. The CDR3 region has the DNA TGTGCCAGCAGTGTCCGGGAGGAGCAGTTCTTC. Translation: CASSVREEQFF.

This chain uses TRBV6-6 with TRBJ2-2; no definite D call. This CDR3 is 14 amino acids long. Germline CDR1 and CDR2: MNHNY and SVGAGI (reference sequence). Trimming took off 7 bases at V and 0 bases at J, with 9 bases between the two ends. The CDR3 sequence is CASTETSNTGELFF. In DNA form, the CDR3 reads TGTGCCAGCACCGAGACCTCGAACACCGGGGAGCTGTTTTTT.

This chain connects TRBV29-1 to TRBJ1-2; D is possibly TRBD1 (5 bases). This CDR3 contains 12 residues. CDR1 is SQVTM and CDR2 is ANQGSEA in the germline V gene. V was clipped by 4 bases and J by 2 bases, with 8 bases between them. The CDR3 sequence: CSVVSGNYGYTF. The DNA for the CDR3 is TGCAGCGTTGTATCAGGGAACTATGGCTACACCTTC.